The clone carrying this TCR beta chain was detected many times. In a library made to pick up alpha chains, this beta chain is a stray read with a size that means little. One entry per CDR3 protein, called by TCRdb with MiXCR from the 5' RACE reads. This sample has 8,500 to 14,000 distinct CDR3 sequences, with approximately 4% found just once. Time point given: sample taken at primary tumor resection. Unsorted samples of tumor, nontumor lung or frozen PBMC had their whole RNA sequenced. The cohort: roughly 72 early-stage, untreated non-small cell lung cancer patients. This sample stems from a study of spatial heterogeneity in lung cancer. The CDR3 length is 17 residues. The V segment lost 0 bases and the J segment 0 bases; nucleotides outside the gene matches: 7. The germline gives CDR1 MNHEY, CDR2 SMNVEV (reference sequence).

The receptor comes from a male donor with early-stage non-small cell lung cancer. The genes are TRBV27 and TRBJ1-2, with 7 positions matching TRBD1. The starting material was normal lung tissue next to the tumor, obtained at surgery. The CDR3 here is CASSLSKGGRANYGYTF. In nucleotides, the CDR3 is TGTGCCAGCAGTTTATCTAAAGGGGGCCGAGCTAACTATGGCTACACCTTC.